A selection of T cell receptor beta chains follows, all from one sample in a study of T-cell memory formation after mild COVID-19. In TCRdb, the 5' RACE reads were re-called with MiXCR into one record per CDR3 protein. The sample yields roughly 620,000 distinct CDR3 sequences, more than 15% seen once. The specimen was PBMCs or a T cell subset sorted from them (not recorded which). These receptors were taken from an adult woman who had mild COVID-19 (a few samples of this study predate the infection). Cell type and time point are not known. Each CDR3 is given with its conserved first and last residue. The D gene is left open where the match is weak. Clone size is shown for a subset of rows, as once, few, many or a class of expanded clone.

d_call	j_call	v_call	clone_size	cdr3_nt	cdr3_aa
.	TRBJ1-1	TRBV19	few	TGTGCCAGTAGTATCCCCCCCACGGACACTGAAGCTTTCTTT	CASSIPPTDTEAFF
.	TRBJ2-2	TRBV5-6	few	TGTGCCAGCAGCTTACGCAGGGTCCGCGGCACCGGGGAGCTGTTTTTT	CASSLRRVRGTGELFF
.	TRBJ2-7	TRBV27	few	TGTGCCAGCAGTCCGGTCGAATCCTACGAGCAGTACTTC	CASSPVESYEQYF
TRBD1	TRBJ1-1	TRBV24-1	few	TGTGCCACCCTGGGACAGGGGGACACTGAAGCTTTCTTT	CATLGQGDTEAFF
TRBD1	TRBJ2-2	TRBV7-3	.	TGTGCCAGCAGCCTTAAATCAGGGGGAGGGGAGCTGTTTTTT	CASSLKSGGGELFF
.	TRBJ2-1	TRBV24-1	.	TGTGCCACCAGTGATTTATCTTCTGGGGAGCAGTTCTTC	CATSDLSSGEQFF
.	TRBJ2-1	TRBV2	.	TGTGCCAGCAGTGACCCGATGTGGGCGCAGTTCTTC	CASSDPMWAQFF
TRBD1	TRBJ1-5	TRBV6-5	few	TGTGCCAGCAGTTACACGGGACAGGCCCCCGGTGGGCGTCAGCCCCAGCATTTT	CASSYTGQAPGGRQPQHF
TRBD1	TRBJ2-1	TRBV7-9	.	TGTGCCAGCAGCGCAACAGGGGGCAATGAGCAGTTCTTC	CASSATGGNEQFF
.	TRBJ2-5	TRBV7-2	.	TGTGCCAGCAGCCCCTTCTGGTTTACGTCGGGACAACAAGAGACCCAGTACTTC	CASSPFWFTSGQQETQYF
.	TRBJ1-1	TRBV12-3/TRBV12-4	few	TGTGCCAGCAGTTTCCAGGTGGGGAACACTGAAGCTTTCTTT	CASSFQVGNTEAFF
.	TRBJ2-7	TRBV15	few	TGTGCCACCACCCAGAGGGCAGGGGCCGGGACCTACGAGCAGTACTTC	CATTQRAGAGTYEQYF
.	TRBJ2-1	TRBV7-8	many	TGTGCCAGCAGCTTAGCAGCGCCTGAGCAGTTCTTC	CASSLAAPEQFF
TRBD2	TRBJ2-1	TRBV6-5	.	TGTGCCAGCAGTTACAACGGGAGGAACAATGAGCAGTTCTTC	CASSYNGRNNEQFF
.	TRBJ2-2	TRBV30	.	TGTGCCTGCGGTAGATGGAACACCGGGGAGCTGTTTTTT	CACGRWNTGELFF
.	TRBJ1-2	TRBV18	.	TGTGCCAGCTCACCACTCACCTGGGATCCCTATGGCTACACCTTC	CASSPLTWDPYGYTF
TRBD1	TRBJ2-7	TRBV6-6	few	TGTGCCAGCAGTCCGACACAGGGGTCCTACGAGCAGTACTTC	CASSPTQGSYEQYF
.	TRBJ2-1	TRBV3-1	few	TGTGCCAGCAGCCAAGATGGGGAGAGTTCCCACAATGAGCAGTTCTTC	CASSQDGESSHNEQFF
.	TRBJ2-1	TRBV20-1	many	TGCAGTGCTAGATCTGGGGCCAACAATGAGCAGTTCTTC	CSARSGANNEQFF
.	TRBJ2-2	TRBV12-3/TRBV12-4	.	TGTGCCAGCAGTTTACTTGTCGGCACCGGGGAGCTGTTTTTT	CASSLLVGTGELFF
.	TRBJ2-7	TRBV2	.	TGTGCCAGCAGTATTGGGCTCGAGCAGTACTTC	CASSIGLEQYF
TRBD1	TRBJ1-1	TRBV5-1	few	TGCGCCAGCAGCTTGGAGACGGGACAGCCACCGAACACTGAAGCTTTCTTT	CASSLETGQPPNTEAFF
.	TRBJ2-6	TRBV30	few	TGTGCCTGGAGTGTACGGACATATTCTGGGGCCAACGTCCTGACTTTC	CAWSVRTYSGANVLTF
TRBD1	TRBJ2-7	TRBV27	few	TGTGCCAGCAGTTTTGGGACAGGGGGGAACTACGAGCAGTACTTC	CASSFGTGGNYEQYF
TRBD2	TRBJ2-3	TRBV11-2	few	TGTGCCAGCAGCCCTGGGACTAGCGGGGGGCAGCGTACGCAGTATTTT	CASSPGTSGGQRTQYF
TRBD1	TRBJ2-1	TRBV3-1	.	TGTGCCAGCAGACCTCGGGACAGGGGGCTTGATGAGCAGTTCTTC	CASRPRDRGLDEQFF
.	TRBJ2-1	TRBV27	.	TGTGCCAGCAGTTTAGAGCATCCGGGGTCCTACAATGAGCAGTTCTTC	CASSLEHPGSYNEQFF
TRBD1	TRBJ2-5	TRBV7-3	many	TGTGCCAGCAGCTTGGGGACAGGGGGCGCGGGGACCCAGTACTTC	CASSLGTGGAGTQYF
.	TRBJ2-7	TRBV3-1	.	TGTGCCATTCGACAGTTTCTTGGCGACGAGCAGTACTTC	CAIRQFLGDEQYF
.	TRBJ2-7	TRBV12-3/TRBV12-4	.	TGTGCCAGCAGTTTAGCGGCCTCGACCGAGCAGTACTTC	CASSLAASTEQYF
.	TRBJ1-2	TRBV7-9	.	TGTGCCAGCAGCTCCGGACACCAAGAGACCATAGGCTACACCTTC	CASSSGHQETIGYTF
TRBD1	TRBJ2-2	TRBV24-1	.	TGTGCCACCAGTGGACACGGACAGGCCGGCCTAGGCACCGGGGAGCTGTTTTTT	CATSGHGQAGLGTGELFF
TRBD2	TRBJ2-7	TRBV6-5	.	TGTGCCAGCAGTTACTCTTCTAGCGGGAGTTACGAGCAGTACTTC	CASSYSSSGSYEQYF
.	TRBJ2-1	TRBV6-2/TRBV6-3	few	TGTGCCAGCAGTTACACAGTCCCAGCGGAGGGGAATTACAATGAGCAGTTCTTC	CASSYTVPAEGNYNEQFF
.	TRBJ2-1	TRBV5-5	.	TGTGCCAGCAGCCCGACCCTACAGGGGACTTACAATGAGCAGTTCTTC	CASSPTLQGTYNEQFF
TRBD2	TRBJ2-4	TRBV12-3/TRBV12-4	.	TGTGCCAGATCGATAATTCGGAGCGGGACGAAGGTTCAGTACTTC	CARSIIRSGTKVQYF
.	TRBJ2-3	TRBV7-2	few	TGTGCCAGCAGCTTAAGTCGCGGCCGCACAGATACGCAGTATTTT	CASSLSRGRTDTQYF
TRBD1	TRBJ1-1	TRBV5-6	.	TGTGCCAGCGGGGGGACAGCGAACACTGAAGCTTTCTTT	CASGGTANTEAFF
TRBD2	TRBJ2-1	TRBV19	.	TGTGCCAGTAGCTCTCCTTTTCTAGGCGGGAGGATTTCTTACAATGAGCAGTTCTTC	CASSSPFLGGRISYNEQFF
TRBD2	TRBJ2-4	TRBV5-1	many	TGCGCCAGCACTTTCACGGGAGGCGGCAAAAACATTCAGTACTTC	CASTFTGGGKNIQYF
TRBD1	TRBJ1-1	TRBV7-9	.	TGTGCCAGCATCCGCCGAGGGGACAGCATGAACGACGGAGCTTTCTTT	CASIRRGDSMNDGAFF
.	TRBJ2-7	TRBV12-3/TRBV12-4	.	TGTGCCAGCAGTATCGGGGAGGCTTACGAGCAGTACTTC	CASSIGEAYEQYF
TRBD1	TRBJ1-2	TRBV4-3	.	TGCGCCAGCAGCCAAGATATGGGAGGGGGCGTGAATGGCTACACCTTC	CASSQDMGGGVNGYTF
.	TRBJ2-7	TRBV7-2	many	TGTGCCAGCAGCTTATCTCCGGGTAGTCACGAGCAGTACTTC	CASSLSPGSHEQYF
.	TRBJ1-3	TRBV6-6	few	TGTGCCAGCACCGGGATACCCACAGGAAACACCATATATTTT	CASTGIPTGNTIYF